This TCR beta chain was sequenced in a study of T cell repertoires in cytomegalovirus infection. Whole-study context: Used in the study were CMV epitopes, some recently identified and HLA-C-restricted, others well-studied and HLA-B-restricted. An indication of both CMV infection and matching HLA type came from public TCR beta signatures. Regarding the study as a whole: Identification of carriers of CMV plus the relevant HLA was achieved through cumulative public TCR beta family frequency. The ex vivo response was dominated by HLA-C-restricted CMV-specific TCR beta clonotypes.

Notes on this clonotype: The antigen remains undetermined.

TCRdb itself ran the reads through MiXCR, one entry per CDR3 protein. The table shows 340,000 or so distinct CDR3 sequences, with roughly 25% occurring only once. The CDR3 loop spans 15 amino acids. Trimming left V 1 base short and J 6 bases short, with 13 bases between. Germline loops: CDR1 SGHTA, CDR2 FQGNSA. The source is a human donor in good health (CMV status not recorded). Some clones in this sample may be carry-over from other donors' samples. The genes are TRBV7-2 and TRBJ2-1, with D possibly being TRBD2 (5 bases). This specimen was cultured PBMCs, taken from culture after CMV antigen stimulation. CDR3 region: CASSLVERAGNEQFF. In nucleotides, the CDR3 is TGTGCCAGCAGCTTAGTAGAACGGGCGGGCAATGAGCAGTTCTTC.